These 27 T cell receptor beta chains share one sample of origin, sequenced in a study of cytomegalovirus exposure and HLA in healthy donors. Vbeta (60) and Jbeta (13) primers were used in the PCR. Libraries were prepared by immunoSEQ multiplex PCR; TCRdb keeps only in-frame clonotypes and omits some of them. The table has 130,000 to 150,000 clones, 70% to 85% seen once. The sequencing sample was made of PBMCs. The receptors derive from a man aged 35-49 years in good health and CMV-seropositive.

The chain combines TRBV30 with TRBJ2-7; TRBD2 aligns across 9 bases. The CDR3 totals 13 residues. Germline values: CDR1 GTSNPN, CDR2 SVGIG (reference sequence). V lost 7 bases, J lost 3 bases, and 7 bases stayed unmatched. The CDR3 loop is CALFSGSSYEQYF. CDR3 sequence (DNA): TGTGCCTTATTTAGCGGGAGTAGCTACGAGCAGTACTTC.

The chain uses TRBV2 and TRBJ2-1; D might be TRBD1 (5 bases). The V and J ends lost 3 bases and 1 base respectively, with 10 bases between them. This CDR3 contains 15 residues. Looked up from germline, CDR1 is SNHLY and CDR2 is FYNNEI. For the CDR3, the DNA is TGTGCCAGCAGTGATGGGCAGGGTTCCTACAATGAGCAGTTCTTC. Amino acid sequence: CASSDGQGSYNEQFF.

The gene calls are TRBV29-1 and TRBJ2-1, with 9 bases that match TRBD1. V dropped 2 bases and J dropped 2; count of bases not matched to a gene: 1. The CDR3 is 14 residues long. Germline V gene lookup returns CDR1 SQVTM and CDR2 ANQGSEA. The CDR3 coding sequence is TGCAGCGTTGAACGGGACAGGGCCTACAATGAGCAGTTCTTC. It yields the protein CSVERDRAYNEQFF.

V gene TRBV30 combines with J gene TRBJ2-1, with TRBD2 matching 10 bases. The CDR3 spans 17 residues. Germline loops: CDR1 GTSNPN, CDR2 SVGIG (reference sequence). The V segment lost 0 bases and the J segment 9 bases; nucleotides outside the gene matches: 14. CDR3 sequence: CAWSVRWGLAGGAEQFF. The DNA of the CDR3 is TGTGCCTGGAGTGTTCGATGGGGATTAGCGGGAGGAGCTGAGCAGTTCTTC.

This clone showed up just a few times. The CDR3 coding sequence is TGTGCCAGCAGCCGACAGACAGGGGCGGACTATGGCTACACCTTC. Translating gives CASSRQTGADYGYTF. The chain couples TRBV11-3 to TRBJ1-2; 8 nucleotides align to TRBD1. CDR1 is SGHNT and CDR2 is YENEEA in the germline V gene. Trimming at V came to 5 bases and at J to 3 bases, leaving 8 bases not matched to a gene. The CDR3 has 15 amino acids.

CDR3: CASSRLPSSQSNQPQHF. The CDR3 DNA reads as TGTGCCAGTAGTAGACTCCCTTCCAGCCAAAGCAATCAGCCCCAGCATTTT. The J gene is TRBJ1-5, the V gene TRBV19; the D is unclear. The CDR3 contains 17 residues. Germline-derived CDR1 and CDR2 are LNHDA and SQIVND (reference sequence). V was trimmed by 4 bases and J by 1 base, leaving 17 bases between them. The variable domain in full, with the rest retrieved from reference TRBV19 and TRBJ1-5, is DGGITQSPKYLFRKEGQNVTLSCEQNLNHDAMYWYRQDPGQGLRLIYYSQIVNDFQKGDIAEGYSVSREKKESFPLTVTSAQKNPTAFYLCASSRLPSSQSNQPQHFGDGTRLSIL.

The chain combines TRBV15 with TRBJ1-4, with D possibly being TRBD1 (5 bases). Trimming took 8 bases from V and 5 from J, leaving 9 bases between them. The germline V gene has CDR1 LNHNV and CDR2 YYDKDF (reference sequence). The CDR3 sequence is 12 residues long. The CDR3 DNA reads TGTGCCACCGGGGGGTACAATGAAAAACTGTTTTTT. It codes for CATGGYNEKLFF. The full variable domain, its missing parts supplied by reference TRBV15 and TRBJ1-4, is DAMVIQNPRYQVTQFGKPVTLSCSQTLNHNVMYWYQQKSSQAPKLLFHYYDKDFNNEADTPDNFQSRRPNTSFCFLDIRSPGLGDTAMYLCATGGYNEKLFFGSGTQLSVL.

This clone came up once. The chain links TRBV18 to TRBJ1-1; 8 bases align to TRBD1. Germline CDR1 KGHSH, CDR2 LQKENI. V shed 4 bases and J 5 bases; nucleotides not matched to a gene: 6. CDR3 length equals 14 residues. The CDR3 DNA reads as TGTGCCAGCTCACTCGACAGGGGATGGACTGAAGCTTTCTTT. Translating it yields CASSLDRGWTEAFF.

This clone has a single count. This chain connects TRBV4-1 to TRBJ2-7; TRBD2 matches at 9 bases. The CDR3 is 15 residues long. The ends lost 4 bases at V and 0 bases at J; junction bases unmatched: 4. Germline V gives CDR1 MGHRA, CDR2 YSYEKL. CDR3 nucleotides: TGCGCCAGCAGCCTCAGACTAGCGGCCTCCTACGAGCAGTACTTC. This gives the protein CASSLRLAASYEQYF.

This sequence joins TRBV7-9 and TRBJ2-1, with TRBD1 matching over 8 bases. Trimming at V came to 1 base and at J to 8 bases, leaving 7 bases not matched to a gene. The germline V gene has CDR1 SEHNR and CDR2 FQNEAQ (reference sequence). The CDR3 runs to 15 residues. CDR3 sequence: CASSLVLDRVHEQFF. The DNA for the CDR3 is TGTGCCAGCAGCTTAGTATTGGACAGGGTGCATGAGCAGTTCTTC.

This clone appeared a single time. This CDR3 reads CASSLPSFTDTQYF. As DNA, the CDR3 is TGTGCCAGCAGCTTACCTAGCTTCACAGATACGCAGTATTTT. V is TRBV11-3 and J is TRBJ2-3; D might be TRBD2 (5 bases). CDR1 is SGHNT, CDR2 YENEEA, per germline. CDR3 length: 14 residues. V gave up 2 bases and J gave up 2 bases, with 8 bases separating them.

The chain has TRBV10-3 and TRBJ1-2, with 11 bases aligning to TRBD1. The germline gives CDR1 ENHRY, CDR2 SYGVKD. CDR3 size: 14 residues. Trimming cost V 6 bases and J 8 bases; bases outside gene matches: 8. The CDR3 region is CAIRPGTGGSGYTF. The CDR3 coding sequence is TGTGCCATCAGACCGGGGACAGGGGGAAGCGGCTACACCTTC.

This sequence joins TRBV9 and TRBJ1-4, with unresolved D. In germline, CDR1 is SGDLS, CDR2 YYNGEE. This CDR3 has 14 residues. Trimming removed 4 bases at V and 0 bases at J, with 7 bases between. The CDR3: CASSQRSTNEKLFF. The CDR3 DNA reads as TGTGCCAGCAGCCAGAGGTCAACTAATGAAAAACTGTTTTTT.

The chain has TRBV5-6 and TRBJ2-1; 11 nucleotides agree with TRBD2. Germline lookup yields CDR1 SGHDT and CDR2 YYEEEE. Trimming cost V 10 bases and J 7 bases; bases outside gene matches: 7. The CDR3 sequence is 13 residues long. DNA for the CDR3: TGTGCCCAGGGGGTAGCGGGAGGGAATGAGCAGTTCTTC. Its translation is CAQGVAGGNEQFF.

Regarding this clone: The same CDR3 also results from other DNA sequences found in this sample. The V and J genes are TRBV6-5 and TRBJ2-3; no clear D gene. Trimming took off 5 bases at V and 0 bases at J, with 9 bases between the two ends. The CDR3 extends over 14 amino acids. Germline values: CDR1 MNHEY, CDR2 SVGAGI. The DNA for the CDR3 is TGTGCCAGCAGTCCCTCCCCTAGCACAGATACGCAGTATTTT. It yields the protein CASSPSPSTDTQYF.

The genes are TRBV7-2 and TRBJ1-5, with 7 bases matching TRBD1. The CDR3 consists of 14 residues. Looked up from germline, CDR1 is SGHTA and CDR2 is FQGNSA. Trimming took 4 bases from V and 9 from J; bases not matched to a gene: 9. The CDR3 DNA is TGTGCCAGCAGCTGCTGGACAGGTTCCGGGCCCCAGCATTTT. Amino acid sequence: CASSCWTGSGPQHF.

This chain uses TRBV6-1 with TRBJ2-1; TRBD1 matches at 9 bases. The CDR3 covers 16 residues. Trimming cost V 4 bases and J 2 bases; bases outside gene matches: 6. Germline V lookup: CDR1 MNHNS, CDR2 SASEGT. This chain's CDR3 is CASSGGQGFPYNEQFF. In DNA, the CDR3 is TGTGCCAGCAGTGGAGGACAGGGGTTTCCCTACAATGAGCAGTTCTTC.

This chain links TRBV5-1 with TRBJ1-1; 8 bases are a match to TRBD1. Trimming cost V 5 bases and J 5 bases; bases outside gene matches: 14. The CDR3 is made up of 16 amino acids. The germline gives CDR1 SGHRS, CDR2 YFSETQ. The CDR3 is CASRDQGAPVFTEAFF. The CDR3 coding sequence is TGCGCCAGCAGGGACCAGGGGGCGCCCGTCTTTACTGAAGCTTTCTTT. The full variable domain, in which reference TRBV5-1 and TRBJ1-1 provide the parts outside the CDR3, is KAGVTQTPRYLIKTRGQQVTLSCSPISGHRSVSWYQQTPGQGLQFLFEYFSETQRNKGNFPGRFSGRQFSNSRSEMNVSTLELGDSALYLCASRDQGAPVFTEAFFGQGTRLTVV.

This clone was observed once. The chain has TRBV7-9 and TRBJ2-7; weak D call: TRBD1 (6 bases). Germline-derived CDR1 and CDR2 are SEHNR and FQNEAQ (reference sequence). V shed 5 bases and J shed 0 bases, with 8 bases lying between them. The CDR3 covers 13 residues. The CDR3 nucleotides are TGTGCCAGCAGCGTGGGACACTCCTACGAGCAGTACTTC. This translates into CASSVGHSYEQYF.

Notes on this clone: The same CDR3 arises from other DNA sequences in this sample as well. The V call is TRBV19, the J call TRBJ2-7; tentatively, D is TRBD1 (6 bases). The length of the CDR3 is 13 residues. Trimming pared 2 bases from V and 3 bases from J, leaving 8 bases between. Germline assignment: CDR1 LNHDA and CDR2 SQIVND (reference sequence). As DNA, the CDR3 is TGTGCCAGTAGTATATCCAGGGGCTACGAGCAGTACTTC. The encoded protein is CASSISRGYEQYF.

The chain combines TRBV5-5 with TRBJ1-5, with 10 positions matching TRBD1. Germline assignment: CDR1 SGHKS and CDR2 YYEKEE (reference sequence). This CDR3 is built from 15 residues. J gave up 8 bases and V 4 bases, and 9 bases lay outside the gene matches. The CDR3 is CASSADRGVREPQHF. CDR3 sequence (DNA): TGTGCCAGCAGCGCGGACAGGGGGGTCCGGGAGCCCCAGCATTTT.

The J gene is TRBJ1-2, the V gene TRBV27, with 11 bases aligning to TRBD1. Trimming at V came to 4 bases and at J to 8 bases, leaving 12 bases not matched to a gene. Germline CDR1 reads MNHEY; CDR2 reads SMNVEV (reference sequence). CDR3 size: 16 residues. The CDR3 here is CASSSTGQGVPKGYTF. The CDR3 nucleotides read TGTGCCAGCAGTTCCACGGGACAGGGGGTTCCTAAGGGCTACACCTTC.

The rearrangement links TRBV18 to TRBJ1-2; tentative D call: TRBD1 (5 bases). This CDR3 comprises 14 residues. V was trimmed by 2 bases and J by 3 bases, leaving 10 bases between them. Germline lookup yields CDR1 KGHSH and CDR2 LQKENI. The CDR3 spells CASSPTDIDYGYTF. DNA for the CDR3: TGTGCCAGCTCACCAACGGACATAGACTATGGCTACACCTTC. The full variable domain, its missing parts supplied by reference TRBV18 and TRBJ1-2, is NAGVMQNPRHLVRRRGQEARLRCSPMKGHSHVYWYRQLPEEGLKFMVYLQKENIIDESGMPKERFSAEFPKEGPSILRIQQVVRGDSAAYFCASSPTDIDYGYTFGSGTRLTVV.

The chain is built from TRBV5-1 and TRBJ1-1, with 9 bases that match TRBD1. V was clipped by 4 bases and J by 1 base; unmatched bases: 5. CDR1 and CDR2 (germline): SGHRS, YFSETQ. The CDR3 extends over 15 amino acids. CDR3 nucleotides: TGCGCCAGCAGCACCGGACAGGGGACGAACACTGAAGCTTTCTTT. Its protein is CASSTGQGTNTEAFF.

The gene calls are TRBV27 and TRBJ1-1; no definite D call. Trimming stripped 9 bases from V and 4 bases from J, with 21 bases between. There are 15 residues in the CDR3. Germline V lookup: CDR1 MNHEY, CDR2 SMNVEV (reference sequence). CDR3: CASKRLGEAGTEAFF. CDR3 coding DNA: TGTGCCAGTAAACGATTGGGAGAGGCTGGCACTGAAGCTTTCTTT.

The rearrangement links TRBV7-9 to TRBJ2-7, with D uncertain. V gave up 1 base and J gave up 2 bases, with 12 bases separating them. The CDR3 has 15 amino acids. Germline V lookup: CDR1 SEHNR, CDR2 FQNEAQ (reference sequence). The CDR3 region is CASSLVSGDTYEQYF. DNA of the CDR3: TGTGCCAGCAGCTTAGTGTCAGGCGATACCTACGAGCAGTACTTC.

The chain combines TRBV6-1 with TRBJ2-7; a possible D gene is TRBD1 (6 bases). The CDR3 consists of 12 residues. The germline gives CDR1 MNHNS, CDR2 SASEGT. Trimming took 8 bases from V and 3 from J, leaving 11 bases between them. For the CDR3, the DNA is TGTGCCAGCCGGGACACAGTCTACGAGCAGTACTTC. The encoded protein is CASRDTVYEQYF.